This paragraph reports one TCR beta chain. A single record per CDR3 protein comes from TCRdb applying MiXCR to the 5' RACE reads. There are 35,000 to 45,000 distinct CDR3 sequences in the sample; 20% to 25% occur only once, and less than 9.5% lies in the top ten. This sample is part of a study of spatial heterogeneity in lung cancer. Study information: The approximately 72 donors had untreated early-stage non-small cell lung cancer. Sequenced follow-up PBMC samples came a median of around 2 years after resection, where available.

Time point meaning: blood at routine non-recurrence follow-up after resection. Extraction of whole RNA from tumor, nontumor lung or frozen PBMC preceded unsorted sequencing. The sample was PBMCs, taken at follow-up. The receptor was derived from a female donor with early-stage non-small cell lung cancer.

This chain's CDR3 is CASSPTGNSPLHF. CDR3 nucleotides: TGTGCCAGCTCCCCGACAGGAAATTCACCCCTCCACTTT. V and J are TRBV18 and TRBJ1-6; TRBD1 might be the D (6 bases). V lost 6 bases to trimming and J lost 7 bases, with 10 bases between them. The CDR3 is 13 amino acids. The germline V gene encodes CDR1 KGHSH and CDR2 LQKENI.